The present entry profiles one TCR beta chain with its context. Its cognate antigen is unknown. 60 Vbeta and 13 Jbeta primers were used in PCR. The repertoire was sequenced with immunoSEQ multiplex PCR; TCRdb's copy has only in-frame clones and lacks some. Altogether about 220,000 clones are present, about 80% being singletons, with the ten largest covering roughly 0.6%. These data come from a study of cytomegalovirus exposure and HLA in healthy donors. While unrecorded immune exposures were likely, the donors were nominally healthy when sampled. Findings and caveats of the study: In presence/absence analyses, roughly uniform sequencing depth across donors was assumed. Most TCR beta V segments were productive about 87% or about 30% of the time in an earlier analysis.

Trimming cost V 5 bases and J 2 bases, with 15 bases left between them. Germline CDR1 is LNHDA and CDR2 is SQIVND (reference sequence). The CDR3 consists of 15 residues. This receptor was identified in a man younger than 35 in good health and CMV-seronegative. The J gene is TRBJ1-2, the V gene TRBV19; a weak D match, TRBD1 (6 bases). The sequencing input was PBMCs. In DNA, the CDR3 is TGTGCCAGTAGTCCCCGGGACACCTTGAACTATGGCTACACCTTC. Amino acid sequence: CASSPRDTLNYGYTF.